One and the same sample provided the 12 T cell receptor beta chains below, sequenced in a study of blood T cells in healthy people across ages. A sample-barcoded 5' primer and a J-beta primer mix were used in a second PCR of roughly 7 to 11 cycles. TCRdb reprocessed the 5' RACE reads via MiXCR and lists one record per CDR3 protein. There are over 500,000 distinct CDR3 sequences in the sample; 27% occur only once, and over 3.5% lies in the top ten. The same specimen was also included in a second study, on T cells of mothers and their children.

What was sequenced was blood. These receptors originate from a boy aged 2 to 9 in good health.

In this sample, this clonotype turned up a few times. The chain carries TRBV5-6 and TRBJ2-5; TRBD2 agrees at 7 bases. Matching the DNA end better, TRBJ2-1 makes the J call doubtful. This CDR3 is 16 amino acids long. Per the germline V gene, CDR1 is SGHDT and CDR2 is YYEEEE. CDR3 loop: CASSLWSGIFYNEQFF. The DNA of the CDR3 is TGTGCCAGCAGCTTGTGGAGCGGGATATTCTACAATGAGCAGTTCTTC.

The CDR3 here is CSASSGGSEQETQYF. The CDR3 nucleotides read TGCAGTGCTAGCTCCGGGGGTTCGGAACAAGAGACCCAGTACTTC. The chain links TRBV20-1 to TRBJ2-5; D might be TRBD2 (6 bases). There are 15 residues in the CDR3. Trimming removed 3 bases from V and 2 bases from J, with 16 bases in between. Germline assignment: CDR1 DFQATT and CDR2 SNEGSKA (reference sequence).

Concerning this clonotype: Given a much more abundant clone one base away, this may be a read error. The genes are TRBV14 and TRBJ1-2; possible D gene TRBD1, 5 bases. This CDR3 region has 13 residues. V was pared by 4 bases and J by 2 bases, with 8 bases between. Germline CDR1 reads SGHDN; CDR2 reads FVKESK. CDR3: CASSPTVNYGYTF. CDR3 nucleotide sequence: TGTGCCAGCAGCCCGACAGTGAACTATGGCTACACCTTC.

CDR3 amino acids: CASRGGPPEAFF. The CDR3 DNA reads TGTGCCAGCAGGGGGGGGCCACCTGAAGCTTTCTTT. The rearrangement uses TRBV12-3 or TRBV12-4 and TRBJ1-1, with a weak D call TRBD1 (6 bases). The V and J ends lost 6 bases and 6 bases respectively, with 11 bases between them. The CDR3 is 12 amino acids.

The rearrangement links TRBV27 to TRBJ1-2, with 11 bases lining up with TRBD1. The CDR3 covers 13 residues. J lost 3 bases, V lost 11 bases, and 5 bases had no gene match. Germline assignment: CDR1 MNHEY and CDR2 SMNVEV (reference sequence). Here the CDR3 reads CASLGQGDYGYTF. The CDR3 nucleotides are TGTGCCTCCTTGGGACAGGGGGACTATGGCTACACCTTC.

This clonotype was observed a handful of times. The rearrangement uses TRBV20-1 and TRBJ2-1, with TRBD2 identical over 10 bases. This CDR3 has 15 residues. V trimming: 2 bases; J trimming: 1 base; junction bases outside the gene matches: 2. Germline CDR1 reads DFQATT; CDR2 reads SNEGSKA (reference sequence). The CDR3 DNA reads TGCAGTGCTAGAAGGGGACTAGCGTCCTACAATGAGCAGTTCTTC. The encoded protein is CSARRGLASYNEQFF.

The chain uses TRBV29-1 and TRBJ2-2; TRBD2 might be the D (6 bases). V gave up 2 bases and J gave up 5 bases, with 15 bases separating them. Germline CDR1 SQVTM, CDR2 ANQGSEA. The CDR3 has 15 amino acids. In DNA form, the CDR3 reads TGCAGCGTTGAATTAGGGCTAGCGCCTACCGGGGAGCTGTTTTTT. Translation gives CSVELGLAPTGELFF.

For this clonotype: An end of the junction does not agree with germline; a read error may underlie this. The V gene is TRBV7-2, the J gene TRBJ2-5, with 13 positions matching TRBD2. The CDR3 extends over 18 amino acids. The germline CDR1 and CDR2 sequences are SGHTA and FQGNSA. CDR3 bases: TGTGCCAGCAGCTTAATCCCACTAGCGGGGGGGCCCCGAGAGGCCCAGTACTTC. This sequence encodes CASSLIPLAGGPREAQYF.

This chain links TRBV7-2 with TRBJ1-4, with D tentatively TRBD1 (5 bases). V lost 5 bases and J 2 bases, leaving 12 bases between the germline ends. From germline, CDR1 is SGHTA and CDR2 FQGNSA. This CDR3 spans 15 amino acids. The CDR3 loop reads CASSTQGGTNEKLFF. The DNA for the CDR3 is TGTGCCAGCAGCACCCAGGGTGGGACTAATGAAAAACTGTTTTTT. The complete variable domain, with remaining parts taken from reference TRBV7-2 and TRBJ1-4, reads GAGVSQSPSNKVTEKGKDVELRCDPISGHTALYWYRQSLGQGLEFLIYFQGNSAPDKSGLPSDRFSAERTGGSVSTLTIQRTQQEDSAVYLCASSTQGGTNEKLFFGSGTQLSVL.

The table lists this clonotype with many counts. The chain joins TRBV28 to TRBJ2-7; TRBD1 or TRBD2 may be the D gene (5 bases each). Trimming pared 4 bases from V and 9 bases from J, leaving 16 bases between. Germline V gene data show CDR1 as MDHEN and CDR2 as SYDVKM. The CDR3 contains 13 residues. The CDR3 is CASSSGTLTTQYF. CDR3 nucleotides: TGTGCCAGCAGTTCCGGGACGCTGACGACGCAGTACTTC. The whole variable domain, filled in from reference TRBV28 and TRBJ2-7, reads DVKVTQSSRYLVKRTGEKVFLECVQDMDHENMFWYRQDPGLGLRLIYFSYDVKMKEKGDIPEGYSVSREKKERFSLILESASTNQTSMYLCASSSGTLTTQYFGPGTRLTVT.

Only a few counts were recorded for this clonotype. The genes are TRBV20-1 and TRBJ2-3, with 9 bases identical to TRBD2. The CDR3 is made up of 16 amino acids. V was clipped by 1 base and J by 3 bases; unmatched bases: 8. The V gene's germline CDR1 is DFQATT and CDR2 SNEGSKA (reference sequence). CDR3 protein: CSARALIAGETDTQYF. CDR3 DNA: TGCAGTGCTAGAGCCCTAATAGCGGGGGAGACAGATACGCAGTATTTT.

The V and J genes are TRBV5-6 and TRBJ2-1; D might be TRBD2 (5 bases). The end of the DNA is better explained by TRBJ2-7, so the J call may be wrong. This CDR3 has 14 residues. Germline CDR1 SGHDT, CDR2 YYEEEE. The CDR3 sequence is CASSRLPVAYEQYF. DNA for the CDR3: TGTGCCAGCAGCCGACTACCCGTGGCCTACGAGCAGTACTTC.